This is a list of T cell receptor beta chains from one sample in a study of Ad26.COV2.S vaccination and SARS-CoV-2 variants. Method: immunoSEQ multiplex PCR; TCRdb's copy keeps in-frame clones and lacks some. The data show a few hundred thousand clones, with about 90% seen just once and less than 2% held by the top ten. Sequencing was performed on peripheral blood, taken in a trial of Ad26.COV2.S vaccine versus placebo. Receptor source: a person aged 18-60 years who received the Ad26.COV2.S COVID-19 vaccine or a placebo. Both conserved end residues are part of each CDR3. The order of the fields is clone size, V gene, J gene, D gene, CDR3 protein, CDR3 DNA. The D gene is left open where the match is weak. The size of a clone is reported for some rows only, either as once, few or many, or as a class for expanded clones.

.,TRBV28,TRBJ1-1,.,CASSSTEAFF,TGTGCCAGCAGTAGCACTGAAGCTTTCTTT
.,TRBV5-1,TRBJ1-6,TRBD1,CASRTGETYNSPLHF,TGCGCCAGCCGGACAGGGGAAACCTATAATTCACCCCTCCACTTT
.,TRBV27,TRBJ1-2,TRBD1,CARGAGQNPSNYGYTF,TGTGCCAGGGGGGCGGGACAGAACCCATCTAACTATGGCTACACCTTC
.,TRBV24-1,TRBJ2-7,TRBD1,CATSDSGQGGSYEQYF,TGTGCCACCAGTGATTCTGGACAGGGCGGCTCCTACGAGCAGTACTTC
.,TRBV18,TRBJ1-6,.,CASSATGRNSPLHF,TGTGCCAGCTCAGCCACGGGCAGGAATTCACCCCTCCACTTT
once,TRBV6-2/TRBV6-3,TRBJ2-2,.,CASSVPLLGGELFF,TGTGCCAGCAGTGTACCCCTATTGGGCGGGGAGCTGTTTTTT
.,TRBV6-5,TRBJ1-3,.,CASSPWGGGNTIYF,TGTGCCAGCAGTCCATGGGGTGGCGGAAACACCATATATTTT
.,TRBV5-6,TRBJ1-3,.,CASKHWFSGNTIYF,TGTGCCAGCAAACACTGGTTCTCTGGAAACACCATATATTTT
.,TRBV10-3,TRBJ1-5,.,CAISESGGDSNQPQHF,TGTGCCATCAGTGAGTCCGGCGGGGATAGCAATCAGCCCCAGCATTTT
.,TRBV19,TRBJ2-5,TRBD2,CASSIGAGLQETQYF,TGTGCCAGTAGTATAGGAGCGGGGCTCCAAGAGACCCAGTACTTC
.,TRBV4-1,TRBJ1-2,TRBD1,CASSLSFARGGGGYTF,TGCGCCAGCAGCCTTAGTTTCGCGAGAGGGGGCGGCGGCTACACCTTC
.,TRBV19,TRBJ1-4,.,CASSSRDLGEKLFF,TGTGCCAGTAGTAGCAGGGACCTTGGCGAAAAACTGTTTTTT
once,TRBV30,TRBJ2-1,TRBD2,CAWSPSTWTSGGNEQFF,TGTGCCTGGAGTCCCAGCACCTGGACTAGCGGCGGGAATGAGCAGTTCTTC
.,TRBV11-2,TRBJ2-7,.,CASSFSRGTSKPPYEQYF,TGTGCCAGCAGCTTTTCCCGGGGGACAAGTAAACCCCCCTACGAGCAGTACTTC
.,TRBV7-2,TRBJ2-3,TRBD2,CASSLGTRVDTQYF,TGTGCCAGCAGCTTAGGGACTAGGGTAGATACGCAGTATTTT